This TCR beta chain was captured in a study of T-cell reconstitution after alpha-beta-depleted transplantation in children. Overall study results and limits: From newly produced T cells came most of the T-cell counts and diversity one year after transplant. Some patients showed high day-60 TCRbeta diversity, which derived from surviving recipient T cells and thymic progenitors.

This CDR3 has 13 amino acids. The germline V gene has CDR1 DFQATT and CDR2 SNEGSKA (reference sequence). The V segment lost 5 bases and the J segment 5 bases; nucleotides outside the gene matches: 8. A library of TCRbeta sequences, prepared with unique molecular identifiers, was generated. TCRdb re-derived calls from the PCR reads in MiXCR, one entry per CDR3 protein. The sample contains under 450,000 distinct CDR3 sequences, around 16% of which appear only once. Comments on this clonotype: What it binds is unknown.

V is TRBV20-1 and J is TRBJ2-5; 7 nucleotides match TRBD1. The specimen was PBMCs, mostly from graft donor cells, collected 360 days after TCRalphabeta/CD19-depleted stem cell transplant. The TCR was taken from a boy under two years old who had a stem cell transplant for Wiskott-Aldrich syndrome, so the T cells may come from the graft donor. This chain's CDR3 is CSAGWGRGETQYF. Here the CDR3 DNA reads TGCAGTGCTGGATGGGGCAGGGGGGAGACCCAGTACTTC.